This TCR beta chain emerged from a study of T-cell memory formation after mild COVID-19. A single record per CDR3 protein comes from TCRdb applying MiXCR to the 5' RACE reads. The profile covers roughly 350,000 distinct CDR3 sequences, with 25% to 30% appearing a single time and roughly 13% taken by the ten largest. The CDR3 length is 14 residues. V lost 6 bases to trimming and J lost 5 bases, with 14 bases between them. Per the germline V gene, CDR1 is SEHNR and CDR2 is FQNEAQ (reference sequence). Study results and limitations: Among contracting clones, CD4+ were mainly CM/EM and CD8+ enriched in EMRA. Contracting clones from day 15 to 85 had balanced CD4/CD8; later expanders favoured CD4+. Day 37-peaking second-wave clones had unconfirmed SARS-CoV-2 specificity.

This clonotype was seen a few times. Its antigen is not known. The receptor comes from an adult woman who had mild COVID-19 (a few samples of this study predate the infection). Cell type and time point are not known. Material for sequencing was PBMCs or a T cell subset sorted from them (not recorded which). This chain joins TRBV7-9 and TRBJ2-1, with D possibly being TRBD2 (6 bases). The CDR3 protein is CASRAGGAHNEQFF. The CDR3 nucleotides are TGTGCCAGCAGAGCGGGTGGGGCCCACAATGAGCAGTTCTTC.